This T cell receptor beta chain was recovered during a study of blood T cell repertoires in COVID-19. The data were produced by immunoSEQ multiplex PCR, yet TCRdb's version contains in-frame clones alone and is incomplete. This sample has about 150,000 clones, with around 80% found just once. V was pared by 0 bases and J by 7 bases, with 15 bases between. The length of the CDR3 is 15 residues. In germline, CDR1 is SGHTA, CDR2 FQGNSA. The receptor was derived from a woman aged 50 to 60 in a cohort sampled during active or convalescent COVID-19. The V and J genes are TRBV7-2 and TRBJ1-1; D possibly corresponds to TRBD1 (5 bases). The specimen sequenced was peripheral blood. In DNA form, the CDR3 reads TGTGCCAGCAGCTTAGCGGGGGGACGGCCCTTTGAAGCTTTCTTT. Protein sequence: CASSLAGGRPFEAFF. The full variable domain, in which reference TRBV7-2 and TRBJ1-1 provide the parts outside the CDR3, is GAGVSQSPSNKVTEKGKDVELRCDPISGHTALYWYRQSLGQGLEFLIYFQGNSAPDKSGLPSDRFSAERTGGSVSTLTIQRTQQEDSAVYLCASSLAGGRPFEAFFGQGTRLTVV.